A single sample gave rise to the 20 T cell receptor beta chains below, sequenced in a study of blood T cell repertoires in COVID-19. The data were produced by immunoSEQ multiplex PCR, yet TCRdb's version contains in-frame clones alone and is incomplete. The sample yields under 200,000 clones, approximately 86% seen once. Material: peripheral blood. The receptors come from a middle-aged man with active or convalescent COVID-19.

The gene calls are TRBV11-3 and TRBJ1-3; 7 bases align to TRBD1. The V gene end was trimmed by 3 bases and the J gene end by 0 bases; junction bases not matched to a gene: 2. The germline CDR1 and CDR2 sequences are SGHNT and YENEEA. The CDR3 has 15 residues. CDR3 sequence (DNA): TGTGCCAGCAGCTTGGGACAGATCTCTGGAAACACCATATATTTT. It is translated as CASSLGQISGNTIYF. The full variable domain, in which reference TRBV11-3 and TRBJ1-3 provide the parts outside the CDR3, is EAGVVQSPRYKIIEKKQPVAFWCNPISGHNTLYWYLQNLGQGPELLIRYENEEAVDDSQLPKDRFSAERLKGVDSTLKIQPAELGDSAVYLCASSLGQISGNTIYFGEGSWLTVV.

Only one count was recorded for this clone. The genes are TRBV24-1 and TRBJ2-1, with a weak D call TRBD2 (5 bases). This CDR3 is 12 amino acids long. Trimming stripped 4 bases from V and 10 bases from J, with 10 bases between. CDR1 and CDR2 from the germline V gene are KGHDR and SFDVKD. For the CDR3, the DNA is TGTGCCACCAGTGAATCTAGCAGCGAGCAGTTCTTC. Its translation: CATSESSSEQFF.

J is TRBJ2-2 and V is TRBV7-9, with 8 bases aligning to TRBD1. V gave up 5 bases and J gave up 3 bases; unmatched junction bases: 2. Germline CDR1 and CDR2: SEHNR and FQNEAQ (reference sequence). This CDR3 is built from 14 residues. CDR3 residues: CASSGQGYTGELFF. The CDR3 region has the DNA TGTGCCAGCAGCGGACAGGGTTACACCGGGGAGCTGTTTTTT. The whole variable domain, filled in from reference TRBV7-9 and TRBJ2-2, reads DTGVSQNPRHKITKRGQNVTFRCDPISEHNRLYWYRQTLGQGPEFLTYFQNEAQLEKSRLLSDRFSAERPKGSFSTLEIQRTEQGDSAMYLCASSGQGYTGELFFGEGSRLTVL.

The rearrangement joins TRBV18 to TRBJ2-3; weak D call: TRBD2 (6 bases). The CDR3 sequence is 13 residues long. V was trimmed by 6 bases and J by 4 bases, leaving 11 bases between them. Germline V gene sequence: CDR1 KGHSH, CDR2 LQKENI. The CDR3 nucleotides are TGTGCCAGCTCGGGCGGGGATGCAGATACGCAGTATTTT. It specifies CASSGGDADTQYF. Filled out from reference TRBV18 and TRBJ2-3, the complete variable domain reads NAGVMQNPRHLVRRRGQEARLRCSPMKGHSHVYWYRQLPEEGLKFMVYLQKENIIDESGMPKERFSAEFPKEGPSILRIQQVVRGDSAAYFCASSGGDADTQYFGPGTRLTVL.

The chain combines TRBV30 with TRBJ2-5, with D perhaps TRBD1 (5 bases). The V gene's germline CDR1 is GTSNPN and CDR2 SVGIG (reference sequence). This CDR3 has 19 residues. Between the trimmed V and J ends, which lost 3 bases and 2 bases, there was a span of 28 bases. CDR3 residues: CAWRRLGLSAPDKQETQYF. The DNA for the CDR3 is TGTGCCTGGAGGCGACTGGGGCTATCGGCCCCGGACAAACAAGAGACCCAGTACTTC.

The chain carries TRBV21-1 and TRBJ2-5; TRBD1, the D gene given by the table, was not confirmed from the DNA. TRBV21-1 is an annotated pseudogene. The CDR3 sequence is 16 residues long. The CDR3 spells CASSKEGHLPGETQYF. CDR3 DNA: TGTGCCAGCAGCAAAGAGGGACACCTCCCGGGAGAGACCCAGTACTTC.

V and J are TRBV6-5 and TRBJ1-5, with 8 bases fitting TRBD1. Trimming cost V 4 bases and J 6 bases; bases outside gene matches: 8. The germline V gene encodes CDR1 MNHEY and CDR2 SVGAGI. This CDR3 is 15 amino acids long. In DNA, the CDR3 is TGTGCCAGCAGTTGGACTCAGGGGGCCGGTCAGCCCCAGCATTTT. This codes for CASSWTQGAGQPQHF.

The rearrangement links TRBV6-5 to TRBJ1-6; TRBD1 matches at 8 bases. Looked up from germline, CDR1 is MNHEY and CDR2 is SVGAGI. CDR3 size: 14 residues. With 2 bases clipped from V and 9 bases from J, the junction kept 3 bases outside the gene matches. CDR3 residues: CASSYGRGLSPLHF. The CDR3 DNA reads as TGTGCCAGCAGTTACGGCAGGGGGCTTTCACCCCTCCACTTT.

The chain employs TRBV29-1 and TRBJ2-5; 8 bases match TRBD2. Germline trimming cut 7 bases from V and 2 bases from J; bases unmatched to any gene: 6. Looked up from germline, CDR1 is SQVTM and CDR2 is ANQGSEA. CDR3 length: 13 amino acids. CDR3 DNA sequence: TGCAGCGCCAGAACGGGGGGGCAAGAGACCCAGTACTTC. Translating gives CSARTGGQETQYF.

The chain links TRBV5-1 to TRBJ1-6; TRBD1 aligns across 8 bases. Looked up from germline, CDR1 is SGHRS and CDR2 is YFSETQ. The CDR3 is 14 amino acids. V lost 4 bases, J lost 7 bases, and 4 bases stayed unmatched. This CDR3 is CASSAGGANSPLHF. CDR3 nucleotides: TGCGCCAGCAGCGCAGGGGGCGCGAATTCACCCCTCCACTTT.

CDR3 region: CASIPRLNTGELFF. CDR3 in DNA: TGTGCCAGCATCCCCAGACTGAACACCGGGGAGCTGTTTTTT. The rearrangement links TRBV2 to TRBJ2-2; D gene ambiguous. V shed 7 bases and J shed 1 base, with 10 bases lying between them. This CDR3 spans 14 amino acids. Germline V lookup: CDR1 SNHLY, CDR2 FYNNEI.

The V call is TRBV28, the J call TRBJ1-4; D is possibly TRBD1 (5 bases). Germline loops: CDR1 MDHEN, CDR2 SYDVKM. Trimming removed 5 bases at V and 6 bases at J, with 10 bases between. CDR3 length: 13 residues. CDR3 sequence reads: CASSLPGYEKLFF. The CDR3 region has the DNA TGTGCCAGCAGTCTTCCAGGGTATGAAAAACTGTTTTTT.

This clone came up once. Other DNA sequences in this sample translate to the same CDR3. The genes are TRBV9 and TRBJ1-3; D gene unclear. This CDR3 contains 15 residues. The germline gives CDR1 SGDLS, CDR2 YYNGEE. V dropped 0 bases and J dropped 0 bases, with 7 bases sitting between them. Written as DNA, the CDR3 is TGTGCCAGCAGCGTAGCCGGGAACTCTGGAAACACCATATATTTT. It yields the protein CASSVAGNSGNTIYF. The full variable domain, with the rest looked up from reference TRBV9 and TRBJ1-3, is DSGVTQTPKHLITATGQRVTLRCSPRSGDLSVYWYQQSLDQGLQFLIQYYNGEERAKGNILERFSAQQFPDLHSELNLSSLELGDSALYFCASSVAGNSGNTIYFGEGSWLTVV.

This chain uses TRBV18 with TRBJ2-1; a possible D gene is TRBD2 (6 bases). Germline loops: CDR1 KGHSH, CDR2 LQKENI. The CDR3 loop spans 15 amino acids. Trimming shortened V by 5 bases and J by 0 bases, and 11 bases separated the two germline ends. The CDR3 loop is CASSWARDSYNEQFF. For the CDR3, the DNA is TGTGCCAGCTCATGGGCGCGGGACTCCTACAATGAGCAGTTCTTC. Together with reference TRBV18 and TRBJ2-1, the CDR3 gives the full variable domain: NAGVMQNPRHLVRRRGQEARLRCSPMKGHSHVYWYRQLPEEGLKFMVYLQKENIIDESGMPKERFSAEFPKEGPSILRIQQVVRGDSAAYFCASSWARDSYNEQFFGPGTRLTVL.

The V call is TRBV7-8, the J call TRBJ1-1, with D hard to call. CDR3 length: 21 residues. Looked up from germline, CDR1 is SGHVS and CDR2 is FQNEAQ. Trimming shortened V by 5 bases and J by 4 bases, and 35 bases separated the two germline ends. The CDR3 is CASSQTAREFYMAPPGTEAFF. DNA of the CDR3: TGTGCCAGCAGCCAAACAGCGCGGGAGTTTTATATGGCACCCCCGGGCACTGAAGCTTTCTTT.

This clone was observed once. The V gene is TRBV6-5, the J gene TRBJ2-1; possible D gene TRBD2, 6 bases. The CDR3 sequence is 14 residues long. The V end was cut by 5 bases, the J end by 6 bases, with 14 bases between. The germline V gene has CDR1 MNHEY and CDR2 SVGAGI. The CDR3 reads CASSPSEGFNEQFF. The CDR3 nucleotides are TGTGCCAGCAGTCCATCGGAGGGTTTCAATGAGCAGTTCTTC.

The chain couples TRBV6-2 or TRBV6-3 to TRBJ2-2; D call uncertain. With 0 bases removed from V and 2 bases from J, the gap between germline ends came to 10 bases. CDR3 length: 16 amino acids. Germline V gene lookup returns CDR1 MNHEY and CDR2 SVGEGT. The CDR3 DNA is TGTGCCAGCAGTTACTCGCAACTACTTAACACCGGGGAGCTGTTTTTT. Translation gives CASSYSQLLNTGELFF.

This chain links TRBV5-8 with TRBJ2-1; TRBD2 matches 9 bases. V lost 0 bases, J lost 0 bases, and 1 base stayed unmatched. The CDR3 contains 16 residues. Germline V gene lookup returns CDR1 SGHTS and CDR2 YDEGEE. CDR3 sequence (DNA): TGTGCCAGCAGCTTGGCAGCGGGGGGCTCCTACAATGAGCAGTTCTTC. This encodes CASSLAAGGSYNEQFF. The full variable domain, its missing parts supplied by reference TRBV5-8 and TRBJ2-1, is EAGVTQSPTHLIKTRGQQATLRCSPISGHTSVYWYQQALGLGLQFLLWYDEGEERNRGNFPPRFSGRQFPNYSSELNVNALELEDSALYLCASSLAAGGSYNEQFFGPGTRLTVL.

The rearrangement uses TRBV28 and TRBJ1-2; tentative D call: TRBD1 (5 bases). V shed 3 bases and J shed 7 bases, with 9 bases lying between them. This CDR3 has 12 residues. Per germline, CDR1 MDHEN and CDR2 SYDVKM. The CDR3 DNA reads TGTGCCAGCAGTTTGACAGACCGTGGCTACACCTTC. Encoded protein: CASSLTDRGYTF.

V and J are TRBV10-3 and TRBJ1-2; D is undetermined. The CDR3 has 12 residues. Germline CDR1 and CDR2: ENHRY and SYGVKD. The V gene lost 10 bases and the J gene lost 7 bases, with 16 bases spanning the gap. CDR3 loop: CATSGTVGGYTF. CDR3 in DNA: TGTGCCACCTCAGGCACAGTGGGTGGCTACACCTTC.